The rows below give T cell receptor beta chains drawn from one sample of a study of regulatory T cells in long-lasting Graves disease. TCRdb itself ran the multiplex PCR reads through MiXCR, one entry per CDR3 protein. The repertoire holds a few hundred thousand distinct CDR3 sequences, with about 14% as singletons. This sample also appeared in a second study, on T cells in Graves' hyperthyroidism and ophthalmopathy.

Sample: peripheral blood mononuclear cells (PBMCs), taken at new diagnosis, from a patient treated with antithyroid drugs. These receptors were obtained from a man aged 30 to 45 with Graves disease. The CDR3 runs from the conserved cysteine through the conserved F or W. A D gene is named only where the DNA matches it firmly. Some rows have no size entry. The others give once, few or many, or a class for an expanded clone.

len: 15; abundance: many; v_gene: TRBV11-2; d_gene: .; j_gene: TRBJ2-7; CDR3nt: TGTGCCAGCAGCGGCGGGCAGGGGACACAGTACGAGCAGTACTTC; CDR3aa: CASSGGQGTQYEQYF
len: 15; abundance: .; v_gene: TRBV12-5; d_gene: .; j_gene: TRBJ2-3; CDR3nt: TGTGCTAGTGGCCTGGCCATACCTAGCACAGATACGCAGTATTTT; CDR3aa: CASGLAIPSTDTQYF
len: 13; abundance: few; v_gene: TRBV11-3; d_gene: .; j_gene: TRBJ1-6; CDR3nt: TGTGCCAGCAGCTTTGCCTCAGGGTCACCCCTCCACTTT; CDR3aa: CASSFASGSPLHF
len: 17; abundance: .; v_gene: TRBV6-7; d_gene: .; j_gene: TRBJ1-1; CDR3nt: TGTGCCAGCAGTTACTTTGAGGCAGGGGCCCTGAACACTGAAGCTTTCTTT; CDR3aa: CASSYFEAGALNTEAFF
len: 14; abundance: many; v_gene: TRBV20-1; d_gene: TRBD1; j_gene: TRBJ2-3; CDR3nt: TGCAGTGCTAGGAGGGACAGGGTGACAGATACGCAGTATTTT; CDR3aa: CSARRDRVTDTQYF
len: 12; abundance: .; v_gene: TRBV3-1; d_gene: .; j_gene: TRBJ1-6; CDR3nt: TGTGCCAGCAGCGTAACCAGGGGACCCCTCCACTTT; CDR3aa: CASSVTRGPLHF
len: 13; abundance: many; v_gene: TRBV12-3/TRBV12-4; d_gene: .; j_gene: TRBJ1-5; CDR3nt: TGTGCCAGCAGTTGGTTTGGGGCTCAGCCCCAGCATTTT; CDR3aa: CASSWFGAQPQHF
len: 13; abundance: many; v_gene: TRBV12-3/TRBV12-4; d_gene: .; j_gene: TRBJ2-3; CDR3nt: TGTGCCAGCCTCTCCAGTAGCACAGATACGCAGTATTTT; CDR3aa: CASLSSSTDTQYF
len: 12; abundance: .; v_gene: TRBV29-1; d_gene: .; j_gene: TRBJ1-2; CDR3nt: TGCAGCGCCCTGAGGGATACCTCCGGCTACACCTTC; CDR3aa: CSALRDTSGYTF
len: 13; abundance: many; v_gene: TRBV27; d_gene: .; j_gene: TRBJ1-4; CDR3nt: TGTGCCAGCAGTCCCCCGTTCGGCGGAAAACTGTTTTTT; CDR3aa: CASSPPFGGKLFF
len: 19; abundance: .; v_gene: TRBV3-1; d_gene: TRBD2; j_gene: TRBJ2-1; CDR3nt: TGTGCCAGCAGCCAAGAAGTCGCTTTGGGACTAAACTCCTACAATGAGCAGTTCTTC; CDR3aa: CASSQEVALGLNSYNEQFF
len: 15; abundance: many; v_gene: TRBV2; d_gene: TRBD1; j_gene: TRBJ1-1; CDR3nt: TGTGCCAGCAGGAGATTGGCAGGGGGCGAAGTCAAAGCTTTCTTT; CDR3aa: CASRRLAGGEVKAFF
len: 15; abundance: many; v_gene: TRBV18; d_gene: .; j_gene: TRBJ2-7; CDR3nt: TGTGCCAGCTCACCAGGACTCCTGGGGTCCTACGAGCAGTACTTC; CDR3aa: CASSPGLLGSYEQYF
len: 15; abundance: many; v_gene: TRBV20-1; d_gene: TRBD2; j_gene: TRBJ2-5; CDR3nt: TGCAGTGCTAGAGATTATACCCTAGCGGGAGAGACCCAGTACTTC; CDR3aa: CSARDYTLAGETQYF
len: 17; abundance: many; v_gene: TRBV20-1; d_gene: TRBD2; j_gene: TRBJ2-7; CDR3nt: TGCAGTGCTAGAGATGAGGGACTAGCGGGAATACTCTTCGAGCAGTACTTC; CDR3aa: CSARDEGLAGILFEQYF
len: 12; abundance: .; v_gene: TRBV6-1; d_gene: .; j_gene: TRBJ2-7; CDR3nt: TGTGCCAGCAACGACTCAGTTTTCAAGCAGTACTTC; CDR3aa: CASNDSVFKQYF
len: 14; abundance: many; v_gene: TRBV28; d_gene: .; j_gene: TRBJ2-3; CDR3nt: TGTGCCAGCAGTTTCGGGCGGTCAAGTGGTACGCAGTATTTT; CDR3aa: CASSFGRSSGTQYF
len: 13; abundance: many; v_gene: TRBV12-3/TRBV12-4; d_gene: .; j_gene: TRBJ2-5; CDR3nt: TGTGCCAGCAGGCACCGGGACGAGGAGACCCAGTACTTC; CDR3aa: CASRHRDEETQYF
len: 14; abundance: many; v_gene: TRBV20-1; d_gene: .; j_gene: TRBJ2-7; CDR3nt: TGCAGTGCTAGAGATTATTTGGGAGCCTACGAGCAGTACTTC; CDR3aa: CSARDYLGAYEQYF
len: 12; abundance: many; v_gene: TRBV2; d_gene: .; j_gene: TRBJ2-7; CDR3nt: TGTGCCAGCACCTCGTCGGGCCACGAGCAGTACTTC; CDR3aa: CASTSSGHEQYF
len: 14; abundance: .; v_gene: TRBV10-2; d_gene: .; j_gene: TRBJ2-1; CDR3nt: TGCGCCAGCAGTCAGACGGGACCCTACAATGAGCAGTTCTTC; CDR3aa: CASSQTGPYNEQFF
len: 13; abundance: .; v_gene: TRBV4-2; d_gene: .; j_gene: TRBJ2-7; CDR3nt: TGTGCCAGCAGCCAAGCTGCCGGGAGTGGGCAGTACTTC; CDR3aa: CASSQAAGSGQYF
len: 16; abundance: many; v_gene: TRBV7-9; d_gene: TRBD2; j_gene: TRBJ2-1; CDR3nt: TGTGCCAGCAGCCCCCCACTAGCGGGAGGGCCGGGTGAGCAGTTCTTC; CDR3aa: CASSPPLAGGPGEQFF
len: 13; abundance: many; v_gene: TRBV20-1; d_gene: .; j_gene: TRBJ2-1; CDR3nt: TGCAGTGCTTTTAGCGGAGGGTACAATGAGCAGTTCTTC; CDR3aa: CSAFSGGYNEQFF
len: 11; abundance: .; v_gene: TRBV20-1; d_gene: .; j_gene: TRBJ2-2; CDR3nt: TGCAGGGGGGGGCGGGGCGGGGAGCTGTTTTTT; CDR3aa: CRGGRGGELFF
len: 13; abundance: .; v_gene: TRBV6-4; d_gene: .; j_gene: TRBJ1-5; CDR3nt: TGTGCCAGCAGTGCAGGGTTTGAGCAGCCCCAGCATTTT; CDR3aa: CASSAGFEQPQHF
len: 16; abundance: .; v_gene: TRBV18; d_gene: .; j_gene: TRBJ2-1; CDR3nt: TGTGCCAGCTCACCACCCATGCCCAGATCGCCCCATGAGCAGTTCTTC; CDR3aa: CASSPPMPRSPHEQFF
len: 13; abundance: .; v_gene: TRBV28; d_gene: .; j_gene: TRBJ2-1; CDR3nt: TGTGCCAGCAGTTTATACCCGGCGGGTGAGCAGTTCTTC; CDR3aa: CASSLYPAGEQFF
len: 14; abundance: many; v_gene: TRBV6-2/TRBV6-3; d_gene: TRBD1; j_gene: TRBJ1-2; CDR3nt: TGTGCCAGCAGTTACCTACGGGACAGGGCTGGCTACACCTTC; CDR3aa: CASSYLRDRAGYTF
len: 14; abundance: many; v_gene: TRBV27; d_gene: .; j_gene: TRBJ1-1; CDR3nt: TGTGCCAGCAGTCCCACCGGCAGGGCCACTGAAGCTTTCTTT; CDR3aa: CASSPTGRATEAFF
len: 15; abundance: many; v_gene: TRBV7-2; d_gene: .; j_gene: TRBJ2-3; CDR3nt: TGTGCCAGCAGCTTAGATCTGCCGATCACAGATACGCAGTATTTT; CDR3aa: CASSLDLPITDTQYF
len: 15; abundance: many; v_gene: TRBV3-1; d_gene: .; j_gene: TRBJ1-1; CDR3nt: TGTGCCAGCAGCCAAGGCTTTTTGGCGAACACTGAAGCTTTCTTT; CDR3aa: CASSQGFLANTEAFF
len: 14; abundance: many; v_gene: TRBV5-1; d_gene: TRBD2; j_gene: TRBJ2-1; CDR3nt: TGCGCCAGCAGCAGTAGCGGGAGGAGCTTTGAGCAGTTCTTC; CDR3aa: CASSSSGRSFEQFF
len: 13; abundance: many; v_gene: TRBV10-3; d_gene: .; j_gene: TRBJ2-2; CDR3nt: TGTGCCATCAGTGCGCGCGACACCGGGGAGCTGTTTTTT; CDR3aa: CAISARDTGELFF
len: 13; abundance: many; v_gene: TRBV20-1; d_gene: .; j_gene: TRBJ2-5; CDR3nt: TGCAGTGCCGCCAGCGGGACAGAAGAGACCCAGTACTTC; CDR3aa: CSAASGTEETQYF
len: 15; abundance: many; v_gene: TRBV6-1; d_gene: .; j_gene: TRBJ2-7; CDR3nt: TGTGCCAGCAGTGGCGGCGACAGCCGCTCCTACGAGCAGTACTTC; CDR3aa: CASSGGDSRSYEQYF
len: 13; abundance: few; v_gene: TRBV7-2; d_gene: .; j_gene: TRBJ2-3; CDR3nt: TGTGCCAGCGGCAGCCTCAACACAGATACGCAGTATTTT; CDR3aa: CASGSLNTDTQYF
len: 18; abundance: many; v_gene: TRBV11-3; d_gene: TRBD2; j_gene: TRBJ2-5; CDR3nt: TGTGCCAGCAGCTTAGGCCTGGGACTAGCGGGAGGACCAGAGACCCAGTACTTC; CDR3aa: CASSLGLGLAGGPETQYF
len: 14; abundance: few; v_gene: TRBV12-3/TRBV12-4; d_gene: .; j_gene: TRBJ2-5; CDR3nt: TGTGCCAGCGGAGCGGGCCCCATCAAGGGGACCCAGTACTTC; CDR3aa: CASGAGPIKGTQYF
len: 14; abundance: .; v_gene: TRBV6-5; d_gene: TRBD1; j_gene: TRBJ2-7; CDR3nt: TGTGCCAGCAGTTCTCCGACAGGGCCCTACGAGCAGTACTTC; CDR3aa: CASSSPTGPYEQYF